Detailed here is one T cell receptor (beta chain). These data are taken from a study of T-cell memory formation after mild COVID-19. CDR1 and CDR2 (germline): MGHRA, YSYEKL. The CDR3 is 14 residues long. V was clipped by 1 base and J by 5 bases, with 12 bases between them. Each CDR3 protein is one row after TCRdb ran MiXCR on the 5' RACE reads. This sample has over 350,000 distinct CDR3 sequences, with more than 20% found just once. The receptor was isolated from an adult woman who had mild COVID-19 (a few samples of this study predate the infection). Cell type and time point are not known. Sequenced material: PBMCs or a T cell subset sorted from them (not recorded which). The chain employs TRBV4-1 and TRBJ2-7; D may be TRBD1 or TRBD2 (5 bases each). CDR3 sequence: CASSQVDRGHEQYF. In nucleotides, the CDR3 is TGCGCCAGCAGCCAAGTTGATCGGGGCCACGAGCAGTACTTC.